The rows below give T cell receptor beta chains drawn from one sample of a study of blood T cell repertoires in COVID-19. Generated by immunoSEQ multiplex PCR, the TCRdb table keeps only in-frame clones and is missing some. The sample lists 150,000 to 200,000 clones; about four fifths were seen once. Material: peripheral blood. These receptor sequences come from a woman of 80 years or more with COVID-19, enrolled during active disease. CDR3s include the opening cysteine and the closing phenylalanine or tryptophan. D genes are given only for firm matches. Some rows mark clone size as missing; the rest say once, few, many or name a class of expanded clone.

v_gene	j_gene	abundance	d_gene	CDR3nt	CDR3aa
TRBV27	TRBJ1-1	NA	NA	TGTGCCAGCAGCGACTCCATGAACACTGAAGCTTTCTTT	CASSDSMNTEAFF
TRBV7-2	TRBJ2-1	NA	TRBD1	TGTGCCAGCAGCTTCCAGGGGGACAATGAGCAGTTCTTC	CASSFQGDNEQFF
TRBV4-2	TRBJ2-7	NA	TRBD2	TGTGCCAGCAGCCAAGCCACTAGCGGGGGAGCCGAGTACGAGCAGTACTTC	CASSQATSGGAEYEQYF
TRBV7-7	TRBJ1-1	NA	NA	TGTGCCAGCAGCTTAGAAGTGAGCACTGAAGCTTTCTTT	CASSLEVSTEAFF
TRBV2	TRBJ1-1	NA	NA	TGTGCCAGCAGTGAAATCCCCACTTACCGGGACACTGAAGCTTTCTTT	CASSEIPTYRDTEAFF
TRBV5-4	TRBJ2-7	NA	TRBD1	TGTGCCAGCAGCTCCAGGGGGCGTCTCTACGAGCAGTACTTC	CASSSRGRLYEQYF
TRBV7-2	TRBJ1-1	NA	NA	TGTGCCAGCAGCTTACAGGGGAGCACTGAAGCTTTCTTT	CASSLQGSTEAFF
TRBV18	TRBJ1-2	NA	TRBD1	TGTGCCAGCTCACCGGTACCTCGGGACAGGGGGAACTATGGCTACACCTTC	CASSPVPRDRGNYGYTF
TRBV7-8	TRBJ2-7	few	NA	TGTGCCAGCAGCTTAGGGAGACAGACCTACGAGCAGTACTTC	CASSLGRQTYEQYF
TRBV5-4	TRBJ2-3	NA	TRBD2	TGTGCCAGCAGCACCTCGCGGGGGACAGATACGCAGTATTTT	CASSTSRGTDTQYF
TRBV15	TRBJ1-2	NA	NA	TGTGCCACCAGCAGGGACACTTCGGCGGGAGGCTACACCTTC	CATSRDTSAGGYTF
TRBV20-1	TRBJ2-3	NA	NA	TGCAGTGCACCTATAGCGAGGACGCAGTATTTT	CSAPIARTQYF
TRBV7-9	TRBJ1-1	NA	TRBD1	TGTGCCAGCAGCCCGAACAGGGGGCGCGTGACTTTCTTT	CASSPNRGRVTFF
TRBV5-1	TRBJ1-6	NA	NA	TGCGCCAGCAGCTTGGAGACAGGTCAAGGAGGTTCACCCCTCCACTTT	CASSLETGQGGSPLHF
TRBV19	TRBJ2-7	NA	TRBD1	TGTGCCAGTAGTATGTCGGGACAGGGGTCCTACGAGCAGTACTTC	CASSMSGQGSYEQYF
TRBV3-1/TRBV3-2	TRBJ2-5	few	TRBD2	TGTGCCAGCAGCCAGGGACTAGCGGTGGAAGAGACCCAGTACTTC	CASSQGLAVEETQYF
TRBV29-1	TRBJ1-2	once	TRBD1	TGCAGCGTTGATCCCGGGACAGGGAGGGCTTATGGCTACACCTTC	CSVDPGTGRAYGYTF
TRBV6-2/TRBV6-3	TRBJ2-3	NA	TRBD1	TGTGCCAGCAGTTACTCGAAGGGACAGGGACCCACAGATACGCAGTATTTT	CASSYSKGQGPTDTQYF
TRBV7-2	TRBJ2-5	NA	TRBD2	TGTGCCAGCAGTACGGGACTAGCGGGAGGAAGGGAGACCCAGTACTTC	CASSTGLAGGRETQYF
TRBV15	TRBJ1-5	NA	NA	TGTGCCACCAGCGGAAAAGGGGGTATCGGTCAGCCCCAGCATTTT	CATSGKGGIGQPQHF
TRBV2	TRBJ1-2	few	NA	TGTGCCAGCAGTGAAGAATACAGCCTCTATGGCTACACCTTC	CASSEEYSLYGYTF
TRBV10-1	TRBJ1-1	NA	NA	TGCGCCAGAAGGGGAGGCACTGAAGCTTTCTTT	CARRGGTEAFF
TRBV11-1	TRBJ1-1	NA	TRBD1	TGTGCCAGCAGCACCCCACAGGGGGCAGGCGAAGCTTTCTTT	CASSTPQGAGEAFF
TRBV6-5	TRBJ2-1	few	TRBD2	TGTGCCAGCACGGAGGGGCTAGCGGGAGTAAATGAGCAGTTCTTC	CASTEGLAGVNEQFF
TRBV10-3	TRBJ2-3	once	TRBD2	TGTGCCATCAGTCCTGTAGCGGGGGGTACAGATACGCAGTATTTT	CAISPVAGGTDTQYF
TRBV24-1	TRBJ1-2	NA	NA	TGTGCCACCAGTGACGGGTGGGGCTACACCTTC	CATSDGWGYTF
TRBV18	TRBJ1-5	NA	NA	TGTGCCAGCTCACACCCCTTGGCTCCAGGGAAGGTTCAGCCCCAGCATTTT	CASSHPLAPGKVQPQHF
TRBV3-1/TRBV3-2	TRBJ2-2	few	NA	TGTGCCAGCAGCCAAGTTTTGTGGGACTTAGCCGGGGAGCTGTTTTTT	CASSQVLWDLAGELFF
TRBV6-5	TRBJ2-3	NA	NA	TGTGCCAGCAGTTGGTCCGGGGAGTTTCCAGGGGAGTATTTT	CASSWSGEFPGEYF
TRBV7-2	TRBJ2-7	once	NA	TGTGCCAGCAGCTTAGGGGGCATAACCTACGAGCAGTACTTC	CASSLGGITYEQYF
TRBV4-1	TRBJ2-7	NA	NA	TGCGCCAGCAGCCAAGAGCCGATGGGCCCCTCCTACGAGCAGTACTTC	CASSQEPMGPSYEQYF
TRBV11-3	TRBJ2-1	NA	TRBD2	TGTGCCAGCAGCTCAGGCGAGCGGGGGGGCAATGAGCAGTTCTTC	CASSSGERGGNEQFF
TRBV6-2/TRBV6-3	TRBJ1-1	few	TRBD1	TGTGCCAGCAGCAGACAGGGAGAGAACACTGAAGCTTTCTTT	CASSRQGENTEAFF
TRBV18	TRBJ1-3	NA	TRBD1	TGTGCCAGCTCAAACACCCCTGGACAGGGGGCTTTTGGAAACACCATATATTTT	CASSNTPGQGAFGNTIYF
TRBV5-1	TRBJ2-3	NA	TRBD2	TGCGCCAGCACAACTAGCGGGAGTGGCACAGATACGCAGTATTTT	CASTTSGSGTDTQYF
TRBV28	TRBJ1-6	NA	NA	TGTGCCAGCAGTTTATGGGCAGGGGTGGATAATTCACCCCTCCACTTT	CASSLWAGVDNSPLHF
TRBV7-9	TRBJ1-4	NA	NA	TGTGCCAGCAGCTTAGACAGGCAAAATGAAAAACTGTTTTTT	CASSLDRQNEKLFF
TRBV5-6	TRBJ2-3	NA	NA	TGTGCCAGCAGCCTCACTAGCACAGATACGCAGTATTTT	CASSLTSTDTQYF
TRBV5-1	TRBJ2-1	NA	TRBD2	TGCGCCAGCAGAACCGGGACTAGCGGGTTCTATGAGCAGTTCTTC	CASRTGTSGFYEQFF
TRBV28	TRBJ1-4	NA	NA	TGTGCCAGCAGTTCATCCATATGGACGGACTTATCGGCTGAAAAACTGTTTTTT	CASSSSIWTDLSAEKLFF
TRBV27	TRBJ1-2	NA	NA	TGTGCCAGCACAGGTACTAGATCCCGGGCGGATGGCTACACCTTC	CASTGTRSRADGYTF
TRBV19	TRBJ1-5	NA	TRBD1	TGTGCCAGTAGTTCTCCGGGACAGGTTGGATGGAGCAATCAGCCCCAGCATTTT	CASSSPGQVGWSNQPQHF
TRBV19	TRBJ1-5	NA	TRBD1	TGTGCCAGTAGTATAAATCAAGGGGGCGATCAGCCCCAGCATTTT	CASSINQGGDQPQHF
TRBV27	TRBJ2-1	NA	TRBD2	TGTGCCAGCAGTTTTAGCGGGAGAGATTACAATGAGCAGTTCTTC	CASSFSGRDYNEQFF
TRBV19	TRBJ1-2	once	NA	TGTGCCAGTAGTATTGGAGGGGGCTACACCTTC	CASSIGGGYTF
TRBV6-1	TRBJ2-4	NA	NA	TGTGCCAGCAGTGAAAAGGGAGGCCAAAACATTCAGTACTTC	CASSEKGGQNIQYF
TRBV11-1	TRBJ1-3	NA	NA	TGTGCCAGCAGCCTCTCGGGGGTTTCTGGAAACACCATATATTTT	CASSLSGVSGNTIYF
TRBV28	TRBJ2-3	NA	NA	TGTGCCAGCAGTTTATTAAAGGGAGTGGGCACAGATACGCAGTATTTT	CASSLLKGVGTDTQYF
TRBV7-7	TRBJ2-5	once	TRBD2	TGTGCCAGCAGCACCGGACTAGCGGGCGAGACCCAGTACTTC	CASSTGLAGETQYF
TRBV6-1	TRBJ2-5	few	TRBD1	TGTGCCAGCAGTGAATATCGGTTTGGGACAGTACAAGAGACCCAGTACTTC	CASSEYRFGTVQETQYF